The present entry profiles one T cell receptor (beta chain) with its context. What it binds is not known. These data belong to a study of cytomegalovirus exposure and HLA in healthy donors. Whole-study findings and limits: The classifier reportedly diagnosed cytomegalovirus status with high sensitivity and specificity. Among TCR beta chains, those listed as cytomegalovirus-associated numbered about 150. In a later analysis, first-cohort TCR clusters were found to tend to co-occur in the approximately 120 validation repertoires.

The CDR3 sequence is 13 residues long. Germline V gene data show CDR1 as SGDLS and CDR2 as YYNGEE. V was clipped by 0 bases and J by 3 bases, with 6 bases between them. TCRdb's table, derived via immunoSEQ multiplex PCR, lists solely in-frame clones and lacks some. Of approximately 82,000 clones listed, 90% to 95% are singletons. The genes are TRBV9 and TRBJ1-1; unclear D gene. This receptor was taken from a man aged 18 to 29 in good health and CMV-seronegative. Specimen: PBMCs. This CDR3 reads CASSVEEYTEAFF. The CDR3 DNA reads as TGTGCCAGCAGCGTAGAAGAGTACACTGAAGCTTTCTTT. The variable domain in full, completed from reference TRBV9 and TRBJ1-1, reads DSGVTQTPKHLITATGQRVTLRCSPRSGDLSVYWYQQSLDQGLQFLIQYYNGEERAKGNILERFSAQQFPDLHSELNLSSLELGDSALYFCASSVEEYTEAFFGQGTRLTVV.